What follows are 15 T cell receptor beta chains derived from one specimen sequenced in a study of Ad26.COV2.S vaccination and SARS-CoV-2 variants (dated by TCRdb to the early 2020s). To prepare the library, the immunoSEQ multiplex PCR assay was applied. TCRdb re-hosts the immuneACCESS table, in-frame sequences only. Its copies lack some clones; in the studies checked, an unresolved V gene accounts for under half of them, and the cause for the rest is not known. Here the sample has 300,000 to 350,000 clones; 85% to 90% occur a single time. The ten largest clones add up to 4.5% to 5.5% of the sample. According to the study, the label for this sample's treatment or condition signals: about 20 received Ad26.COV2.S at low or high dose, single or two shots; 5 received placebo; per-sample allocation not given. Repertoires of vaccine and placebo recipients were sequenced from samples collected on day 63 after the first injection.

The sequencing here drew on peripheral blood, taken in a trial of Ad26.COV2.S vaccine versus placebo. The receptors come from a person aged 18-60 years who received the Ad26.COV2.S COVID-19 vaccine or a placebo.

V is TRBV12-5 and J is TRBJ2-2; tentative D call: TRBD2 (6 bases). Trimming stripped 11 bases from V and 6 bases from J, with 13 bases between. This CDR3 region has 12 residues. Per germline, CDR1 LGHNT and CDR2 FRNRAP. CDR3 bases: TGTGCTGGAGGGATTGGGTCCGGGGAGCTGTTTTTT. Protein: CAGGIGSGELFF.

The chain recombines TRBV4-2 with TRBJ1-2; no firm D call. This CDR3 is 14 amino acids long. Trimming removed 4 bases from V and 2 bases from J, with 11 bases in between. From germline, CDR1 is LGHNA and CDR2 YNFKEQ. The CDR3 DNA reads TGTGCCAGCAGCCTGCGGACGGACAACTATGGCTACACCTTC. This sequence encodes CASSLRTDNYGYTF.

The rearrangement joins TRBV24-1 to TRBJ2-2, with a possible D match to TRBD1 (6 bases). Per germline, CDR1 KGHDR and CDR2 SFDVKD. V lost 7 bases and J 1 base, leaving 12 bases between the germline ends. The CDR3 has 15 residues. CDR3 region: CATRADRLNTGELFF. CDR3 DNA: TGTGCCACCAGAGCTGACAGGCTGAACACCGGGGAGCTGTTTTTT.

The chain has TRBV7-9 and TRBJ1-1, with D possibly matching TRBD1 (6 bases). The CDR3 covers 16 residues. Germline loops: CDR1 SEHNR, CDR2 FQNEAQ (reference sequence). The V end lost 1 base, the J end lost 3 bases, and 15 bases lay between the germline ends. DNA of the CDR3: TGTGCCAGCAGCTTAGTTGGGGGGGCCCTGGACACTGAAGCTTTCTTT. The encoded protein is CASSLVGGALDTEAFF.

This sequence joins TRBV3-1 (or the pseudogene TRBV3-2) and TRBJ2-7; 9 bases are shared with TRBD2. The V gene's germline CDR1 is LGHDT and CDR2 YNNKEL (reference sequence). Germline trimming cut 11 bases from V and 2 bases from J; bases unmatched to any gene: 19. This CDR3 contains 17 residues. The CDR3 sequence: CAVDPEGLAGAPYEQYV. The CDR3 region has the DNA TGTGCCGTAGACCCCGAGGGTTTAGCGGGAGCACCCTACGAGCAGTACGTC.

The rearrangement joins TRBV27 to TRBJ2-4; 9 bases match TRBD1. Trimming at V came to 4 bases and at J to 7 bases, leaving 8 bases not matched to a gene. The CDR3 extends over 15 amino acids. The V gene's germline CDR1 is MNHEY and CDR2 SMNVEV (reference sequence). CDR3 sequence reads: CASSSPGQGDNIQYF. The CDR3 coding sequence is TGTGCCAGCAGTTCCCCGGGACAGGGAGATAACATTCAGTACTTC.

The rearrangement joins TRBV10-3 to TRBJ2-4; D is unclear. Germline CDR1 ENHRY, CDR2 SYGVKD. Trimming shortened V by 5 bases and J by 5 bases, and 13 bases separated the two germline ends. The CDR3 consists of 14 residues. The CDR3 coding sequence is TGTGCCATCAGTTCTCGACGATCCCAAAACATTCAGTACTTC. Its translation is CAISSRRSQNIQYF.

V is TRBV5-1 and J is TRBJ1-4; possibly TRBD1 for D (6 bases). Germline V gene sequence: CDR1 SGHRS, CDR2 YFSETQ. The V end was cut by 4 bases, the J end by 7 bases, with 14 bases between. CDR3 length: 14 amino acids. The CDR3 reads CASSPQGSGEKLFF. The DNA of the CDR3 is TGCGCCAGCAGCCCTCAGGGGTCTGGTGAAAAACTGTTTTTT. The complete variable domain, with remaining parts taken from reference TRBV5-1 and TRBJ1-4, reads KAGVTQTPRYLIKTRGQQVTLSCSPISGHRSVSWYQQTPGQGLQFLFEYFSETQRNKGNFPGRFSGRQFSNSRSEMNVSTLELGDSALYLCASSPQGSGEKLFFGSGTQLSVL.

The rearrangement uses TRBV19 and TRBJ2-2; 9 bases agree with TRBD1. Germline CDR1 reads LNHDA; CDR2 reads SQIVND (reference sequence). Germline trimming cut 9 bases from V and 2 bases from J; bases unmatched to any gene: 10. This CDR3 region has 16 residues. This CDR3 reads CASSRPGQGNTGELFF. Here the CDR3 DNA reads TGTGCCAGCTCCCGTCCGGGACAGGGCAACACCGGGGAGCTGTTTTTT.

The chain employs TRBV3-1 (or the pseudogene TRBV3-2) and TRBJ2-2; D is unresolved. Between the trimmed V and J ends, which lost 8 bases and 3 bases, there was a span of 7 bases. The germline V gene encodes CDR1 LGHDT and CDR2 YNNKEL (reference sequence). This CDR3 comprises 12 residues. This CDR3 reads CASGIHTGELFF. In DNA form, the CDR3 reads TGTGCCAGCGGGATTCACACCGGGGAGCTGTTTTTT.

J is TRBJ2-7 and V is TRBV7-2; TRBD2 agrees at 11 bases. Losses at the gene ends were 5 bases for V and 4 bases for J; bases not matched to a gene: 7. This CDR3 has 15 residues. Germline V gives CDR1 SGHTA, CDR2 FQGNSA. The CDR3 sequence: CASSLGTSGFYEQYV. The CDR3 DNA reads TGTGCCAGCAGCCTCGGGACTAGCGGATTTTACGAGCAGTACGTC.

This clone was counted a few times. The chain combines TRBV10-3 with TRBJ1-1, with 7 nucleotides matching TRBD1. Per the germline V gene, CDR1 is ENHRY and CDR2 is SYGVKD. The CDR3 totals 14 residues. The J segment lost 5 bases and the V segment lost 7 bases, leaving 10 bases of the junction unmatched. The CDR3 loop reads CAIKPQGTGTEAFF. The CDR3 nucleotides are TGTGCCATCAAACCACAGGGGACGGGAACTGAAGCTTTCTTT.

This chain links TRBV2 with TRBJ2-3; D call uncertain. Trimming pared 3 bases from V and 4 bases from J, leaving 5 bases between. Looked up from germline, CDR1 is SNHLY and CDR2 is FYNNEI. The CDR3 length is 12 residues. The DNA of the CDR3 is TGTGCCAGCAGTGAGTCTGCAGATACGCAGTATTTT. Translated, it gives CASSESADTQYF.

This chain connects TRBV7-6 to TRBJ1-1; D is possibly TRBD1 (5 bases). V was shortened by 5 bases and J by 5 bases, with 18 bases between the two germline ends. The CDR3 length is 15 residues. Germline V gives CDR1 SGHVS, CDR2 FNYEAQ. The CDR3 DNA is TGTGCCAGCAGCGGGCCCTCGAGTGGGGGTACTGAAGCTTTCTTT. It specifies CASSGPSSGGTEAFF.

V usage is TRBV29-1 and J usage is TRBJ1-4; D unclear. CDR3 size: 13 residues. Trimming took off 7 bases at V and 7 bases at J, with 16 bases between the two ends. Germline V gives CDR1 SQVTM, CDR2 ANQGSEA. In DNA form, the CDR3 reads TGCAGCGCCTGGCGGGAGGGAGGTGAAAAACTGTTTTTT. Translating gives CSAWREGGEKLFF.